This TCR beta chain was recorded in a study of cytomegalovirus exposure and HLA in healthy donors. This CDR3 region has 14 residues. CDR1 is GTSNPN and CDR2 is SVGIG in the germline V gene (reference sequence). V shed 4 bases and J shed 2 bases, with 12 bases lying between them. Primers for the PCR totalled 60 Vbeta and 13 Jbeta. The data were produced by immunoSEQ multiplex PCR, yet TCRdb's version contains in-frame clones alone and is incomplete. The table has some 180,000 clones, more than 65% seen once. The sample comprised PBMCs. V and J are TRBV30 and TRBJ1-3; D may be TRBD1 (6 bases). The source of this sequence is a woman aged 25 to 39 in good health and CMV-seropositive. The CDR3 coding sequence is TGTGCCTGGAAGGGCAGGGGAACTGGAAACACCATATATTTT. It codes for CAWKGRGTGNTIYF.